Shown below are 16 T cell receptor beta chains from a single sample sequenced in a study of T cell changes during pregnancy in multiple sclerosis. Produced via immunoSEQ multiplex PCR; TCRdb's table is partial and in-frame only. The sample has 78,000 or so clones, 92% seen once. This material consisted of peripheral blood, taken before pregnancy. The receptors stem from a female donor with multiple sclerosis, enrolled in a pregnancy study.

The chain has TRBV27 and TRBJ2-5; D is ambiguous. The length of the CDR3 is 14 residues. Trimming removed 0 bases at V and 4 bases at J, with 9 bases between. CDR1 is MNHEY, CDR2 SMNVEV, per germline (reference sequence). The CDR3 DNA follows: TGTGCCAGCAGTTTATCGTACACCGTAGAGACCCAGTACTTC. It translates to CASSLSYTVETQYF.

The chain employs TRBV11-1 and TRBJ2-7; TRBD2 agrees at 8 bases. V lost 5 bases and J lost 3; bases outside the gene matches: 12. This CDR3 comprises 16 residues. In germline, CDR1 is SGHAT, CDR2 FQDESV (reference sequence). This CDR3 is CASSPMSGGILYEQYF. CDR3 coding DNA: TGTGCCAGCAGCCCCATGTCGGGGGGGATCCTCTACGAGCAGTACTTC.

The rearrangement links TRBV2 to TRBJ2-7; D perhaps matches TRBD1 (6 bases). CDR1 and CDR2 from the germline V gene are SNHLY and FYNNEI. V was shortened by 7 bases and J by 4 bases, with 17 bases between the two germline ends. The CDR3 is made up of 14 amino acids. The CDR3 protein is CASNKEVRGYEQYF. CDR3 coding DNA: TGTGCCAGCAACAAGGAAGTCAGGGGTTACGAGCAGTACTTC.

The rearrangement joins TRBV5-1 to TRBJ2-7; unclear D gene. The CDR3 is made up of 16 amino acids. V shed 2 bases and J shed 2 bases, with 17 bases lying between them. In germline, CDR1 is SGHRS, CDR2 YFSETQ. This chain's CDR3 is CASSFYGVADTYEQYF. CDR3 DNA: TGCGCCAGCAGCTTTTACGGTGTGGCGGATACCTACGAGCAGTACTTC. The variable domain in full, completed from reference TRBV5-1 and TRBJ2-7, reads KAGVTQTPRYLIKTRGQQVTLSCSPISGHRSVSWYQQTPGQGLQFLFEYFSETQRNKGNFPGRFSGRQFSNSRSEMNVSTLELGDSALYLCASSFYGVADTYEQYFGPGTRLTVT.

The CDR3: CASSVQRGPGELFF. CDR3 coding DNA: TGTGCCAGCAGCGTACAGCGGGGGCCCGGGGAGCTGTTTTTT. The genes are TRBV9 and TRBJ2-2, with 8 nucleotides matching TRBD2. CDR1 and CDR2 from the germline V gene are SGDLS and YYNGEE. The CDR3 is made up of 14 amino acids. The V gene end was trimmed by 1 base and the J gene end by 6 bases; junction bases not matched to a gene: 2.

This chain joins TRBV18 and TRBJ2-3; weak D call: TRBD2 (6 bases). Trimming removed 4 bases from V and 5 bases from J, with 19 bases in between. CDR1 is KGHSH and CDR2 is LQKENI in the germline V gene. The length of the CDR3 is 16 residues. The CDR3 DNA is TGTGCCAGCTCACGTTCTTCGTCCCGGAGGGGAGATACGCAGTATTTT. This translates into CASSRSSSRRGDTQYF.

This chain links TRBV7-6 with TRBJ2-1; D may be TRBD1 (7 bases). This CDR3 comprises 15 residues. Trimming cost V 6 bases and J 6 bases, with 18 bases left between them. The germline CDR1 and CDR2 sequences are SGHVS and FNYEAQ. This CDR3 is CASRPYQGGLNEQFF. The DNA for the CDR3 is TGTGCCAGCAGACCTTACCAGGGGGGCCTCAATGAGCAGTTCTTC.

The chain uses TRBV28 and TRBJ2-7; 12 positions agree with TRBD2. CDR1 and CDR2 from the germline V gene are MDHEN and SYDVKM. The CDR3 covers 15 residues. Trimming removed 5 bases from V and 10 bases from J; junction bases left unmatched: 12. The CDR3 DNA reads TGTGCCAGCAGTCTCCCCCCCCTAGCGGGAGGGATTCAGTACTTC. Translating gives CASSLPPLAGGIQYF.

V and J are TRBV7-2 and TRBJ2-3; 10 bases are a match to TRBD2. J was trimmed by 3 bases and V by 7 bases; bases with no gene match: 10. The CDR3 runs to 16 residues. The germline CDR1 and CDR2 sequences are SGHTA and FQGNSA. The CDR3 DNA reads TGTGCCAGCACCTTGGCTAGCGGGAGTACAACAGATACGCAGTATTTT. Its translation: CASTLASGSTTDTQYF.

The chain carries TRBV5-4 and TRBJ1-3, with 9 bases that match TRBD1. Germline lookup yields CDR1 SGHNT and CDR2 YYREEE (reference sequence). This CDR3 is built from 16 residues. The J segment lost 2 bases and the V segment lost 0 bases, leaving 3 bases of the junction unmatched. This CDR3 reads CASSLAGTGTGNTIYF. The DNA of the CDR3 is TGTGCCAGCAGCTTGGCCGGGACAGGGACTGGAAACACCATATATTTT. Full variable domain (outside the CDR3, taken from reference TRBV5-4 and TRBJ1-3): ETGVTQSPTHLIKTRGQQVTLRCSSQSGHNTVSWYQQALGQGPQFIFQYYREEENGRGNFPPRFSGLQFPNYSSELNVNALELDDSALYLCASSLAGTGTGNTIYFGEGSWLTVV.

V and J are TRBV11-2 and TRBJ1-1; D gene ambiguous. The CDR3 is made up of 14 amino acids. Trimming shortened V by 2 bases and J by 1 base, and 8 bases separated the two germline ends. The germline V gene encodes CDR1 SGHAT and CDR2 FQNNGV. The CDR3 reads CASSLYAENTEAFF. For the CDR3, the DNA is TGTGCCAGCAGCTTATATGCGGAGAACACTGAAGCTTTCTTT.

The chain is built from TRBV11-2 and TRBJ2-7; no clear D. CDR1 and CDR2 from the germline V gene are SGHAT and FQNNGV. With 0 bases removed from V and 2 bases from J, the gap between germline ends came to 8 bases. The CDR3 contains 14 residues. In DNA, the CDR3 is TGTGCCAGCAGCTTAGAGGCTGGTCCCTACGAGCAGTACTTC. Residues: CASSLEAGPYEQYF.

The chain couples TRBV27 to TRBJ2-1; TRBD2 aligns across 12 bases. The germline CDR1 and CDR2 sequences are MNHEY and SMNVEV (reference sequence). The length of the CDR3 is 15 residues. V was pared by 6 bases and J by 3 bases, with 3 bases of the junction left unmatched. In DNA, the CDR3 is TGTGCCAGCAGGACTAGCGGGAGTATCTACAATGAGCAGTTCTTC. It is translated as CASRTSGSIYNEQFF.

V and J are TRBV6-6 and TRBJ1-5; D remains ambiguous. This CDR3 comprises 14 residues. Germline CDR1 and CDR2: MNHNY and SVGAGI (reference sequence). With 3 bases removed from V and 2 bases from J, the gap between germline ends came to 8 bases. The CDR3 coding sequence is TGTGCCAGCAGTTATGAGGGCCGCAATCAGCCCCAGCATTTT. Translating gives CASSYEGRNQPQHF.

The chain has TRBV6-1 and TRBJ1-5; TRBD1 is a possible D gene (5 bases). CDR1 and CDR2 (germline): MNHNS, SASEGT. The CDR3 has 16 residues. V was shortened by 2 bases and J by 6 bases, with 17 bases between the two germline ends. CDR3 sequence reads: CASSETWAGMGQPQHF. CDR3 DNA sequence: TGTGCCAGCAGTGAAACATGGGCAGGGATGGGTCAGCCCCAGCATTTT.

The chain joins TRBV6-6 to TRBJ2-7, with 11 bases fitting TRBD1. This CDR3 region has 15 residues. Trimming took 5 bases from V and 2 from J; bases not matched to a gene: 5. Germline-derived CDR1 and CDR2 are MNHNY and SVGAGI (reference sequence). CDR3 protein: CASSPRDRGAYEQYF. CDR3 DNA sequence: TGTGCCAGCAGTCCAAGGGACAGGGGGGCCTACGAGCAGTACTTC.